This is a list of T cell receptor beta chains from one sample in a study of cytomegalovirus exposure and HLA in healthy donors. Here immunoSEQ multiplex PCR was the method, and the copy in TCRdb shows in-frame clones only, minus some. Of 130,000 to 150,000 clones listed, roughly three quarters are singletons. The sequenced sample was PBMCs. These receptors originate from a male donor in good health and CMV-seronegative. Both conserved end residues are part of each CDR3. Fields, in order: CDR3 DNA, CDR3 protein, J gene, V gene, D gene, clone size. A D gene is named only where the DNA matches it firmly. Clone size is shown for a subset of rows, as once, few, many or a class of expanded clone.

CDR3 DNA: TGCGCCAGCAGCCGGGACTTTAATGAAAAACTGTTTTTT
CDR3 protein: CASSRDFNEKLFF
J gene: TRBJ1-4
V gene: TRBV4-1
D gene: -
clone size: -

CDR3 DNA: TGTGCCAGCAGCTGGACCGGGAACAGTTTCGCCGATCAGCCCCAGCATTTT
CDR3 protein: CASSWTGNSFADQPQHF
J gene: TRBJ1-5
V gene: TRBV7-9
D gene: -
clone size: -

CDR3 DNA: TGTGCCAGCAGCTTAGCCAGGGGGTATGGCTACACCTTC
CDR3 protein: CASSLARGYGYTF
J gene: TRBJ1-2
V gene: TRBV7-2
D gene: TRBD1
clone size: -

CDR3 DNA: TGTGCCAGCAGCTTCGACAGGGGAACAGGCTACACCTTC
CDR3 protein: CASSFDRGTGYTF
J gene: TRBJ1-2
V gene: TRBV7-8
D gene: TRBD1
clone size: -

CDR3 DNA: TGTGCCACCAGCAGAGTCCGCAGGGGAACAGTGAACACTGAAGCTTTCTTT
CDR3 protein: CATSRVRRGTVNTEAFF
J gene: TRBJ1-1
V gene: TRBV15
D gene: -
clone size: -

CDR3 DNA: TGTGCCAGCAGTTACGGACAGGGTTATTACGAGCAGTACTTC
CDR3 protein: CASSYGQGYYEQYF
J gene: TRBJ2-7
V gene: TRBV6-6
D gene: TRBD1
clone size: once

CDR3 DNA: TGTGCCAGCAGCCGGACAGGGAGTTCCACTGAAGCTTTCTTT
CDR3 protein: CASSRTGSSTEAFF
J gene: TRBJ1-1
V gene: TRBV5-5
D gene: TRBD1
clone size: -

CDR3 DNA: TGTGCCAGCAGCTTATGGGGAGACAATGAAAAACTGTTTTTT
CDR3 protein: CASSLWGDNEKLFF
J gene: TRBJ1-4
V gene: TRBV7-2
D gene: -
clone size: -

CDR3 DNA: TGTGCCAGCAGTGAACAGGGCTCACTCACAGATACGCAGTATTTT
CDR3 protein: CASSEQGSLTDTQYF
J gene: TRBJ2-3
V gene: TRBV2
D gene: -
clone size: once

CDR3 DNA: TGCGCCAGCAGCCAAGGGGCCAGCGGGGCTCGGGAGACCCAGTACTTC
CDR3 protein: CASSQGASGARETQYF
J gene: TRBJ2-5
V gene: TRBV4-3
D gene: TRBD2
clone size: -

CDR3 DNA: TGCGCCAGCAGCCAACAACAGGGTTTTGGACAGCCCCAGCATTTT
CDR3 protein: CASSQQQGFGQPQHF
J gene: TRBJ1-5
V gene: TRBV4-1
D gene: -
clone size: -

CDR3 DNA: TGTGCCACGGGTCGAGGCGGGGGCCGAGAAGATACGCAGTATTTT
CDR3 protein: CATGRGGGREDTQYF
J gene: TRBJ2-3
V gene: TRBV15
D gene: -
clone size: -

CDR3 DNA: TGTGCCAGTAGTCCCCAGACAGCGTCTGAGCAGTACTTC
CDR3 protein: CASSPQTASEQYF
J gene: TRBJ2-7
V gene: TRBV19
D gene: -
clone size: -

CDR3 DNA: TGCAGCGCCATGCAGGGGAACACCGGGGAGCTGTTTTTT
CDR3 protein: CSAMQGNTGELFF
J gene: TRBJ2-2
V gene: TRBV29-1
D gene: -
clone size: -

CDR3 DNA: TGTGCCAGCAGCTTAGGACAGGGAACTTACAATGAGCAGTTCTTC
CDR3 protein: CASSLGQGTYNEQFF
J gene: TRBJ2-1
V gene: TRBV7-2
D gene: TRBD1
clone size: -

CDR3 DNA: TGCGCCAGCAGCCAAGTTCCCTGGGAGTCAAACAGGGGATACGAGCAGTACTTC
CDR3 protein: CASSQVPWESNRGYEQYF
J gene: TRBJ2-7
V gene: TRBV4-3
D gene: TRBD1
clone size: -

CDR3 DNA: TGTGCCAGCAGTCTTAGCACCGGGGAGGGGGAGACCCAGTACTTC
CDR3 protein: CASSLSTGEGETQYF
J gene: TRBJ2-5
V gene: TRBV7-2
D gene: TRBD2
clone size: few

CDR3 DNA: TGCGCCAGCAGCCCCACGGGGGGACTTAAGCCAGATACGCAGTATTTT
CDR3 protein: CASSPTGGLKPDTQYF
J gene: TRBJ2-3
V gene: TRBV4-3
D gene: TRBD2
clone size: -

CDR3 DNA: TGTGCCAGCAGACGCAGGGGGAGGAGTGAAAAACTGTTTTTT
CDR3 protein: CASRRRGRSEKLFF
J gene: TRBJ1-4
V gene: TRBV28
D gene: TRBD1
clone size: -

CDR3 DNA: TGTGCCAGCAGCGTCCGGGACACCAACACCGGGGAGCTGTTTTTT
CDR3 protein: CASSVRDTNTGELFF
J gene: TRBJ2-2
V gene: TRBV9
D gene: -
clone size: -

CDR3 DNA: TGTGCCAGCAGCTTAATGAGTAACAATCAGCCCCAGCATTTT
CDR3 protein: CASSLMSNNQPQHF
J gene: TRBJ1-5
V gene: TRBV7-9
D gene: -
clone size: once

CDR3 DNA: TGTGCCAGTAGTACCCCGGGGGAACACACCGGGGAGCTGTTTTTT
CDR3 protein: CASSTPGEHTGELFF
J gene: TRBJ2-2
V gene: TRBV19
D gene: -
clone size: few

CDR3 DNA: TGTGCCAGTAGTACGCCCCCGGCCAGGGGGTTCGCTGAAGCTTTCTTT
CDR3 protein: CASSTPPARGFAEAFF
J gene: TRBJ1-1
V gene: TRBV19
D gene: TRBD1
clone size: -